A single sample gave rise to the 8 T cell receptor beta chains below, sequenced in a study of cytomegalovirus exposure and HLA in healthy donors. The PCR had 60 Vbeta and 13 Jbeta primers. This table comes from immunoSEQ multiplex PCR, and its TCRdb copy is limited to in-frame clones, with some not included. The sample holds 200,000 to 250,000 clones. The specimen was PBMCs. The source is a woman aged 25-40 years in good health and CMV-seropositive.

CDR3 nucleotide sequence: TGTGCCAGCAGCCGATGGGGACAGGGGGTGAGTAATGAAAAACTGTTTTTT. Residues: CASSRWGQGVSNEKLFF. The J gene is TRBJ1-4, the V gene TRBV5-4, with TRBD1 matching 11 bases. This CDR3 has 17 residues. V shed 4 bases, J shed 4 bases, and the junction held 9 bases outside the gene matches. Germline V gene sequence: CDR1 SGHNT, CDR2 YYREEE (reference sequence).

J is TRBJ1-4 and V is TRBV29-1; D is ambiguous. The CDR3 length is 14 residues. Trimming cost V 6 bases and J 1 base, with 12 bases left between them. CDR1 is SQVTM, CDR2 ANQGSEA, per germline. The CDR3 is CSVKEGGTNEKLFF. The CDR3 coding sequence is TGCAGCGTCAAGGAGGGAGGAACTAATGAAAAACTGTTTTTT.

V and J are TRBV7-8 and TRBJ2-7, with 15 bases that match TRBD2. This CDR3 region has 16 residues. The germline gives CDR1 SGHVS, CDR2 FQNEAQ. V gave up 5 bases and J gave up 4 bases; unmatched junction bases: 6. The chain's CDR3 is CASSRTSGRALYEQYF. The CDR3, as DNA: TGTGCCAGCAGCCGGACTAGCGGGAGGGCCCTATACGAGCAGTACTTC.

The V and J genes are TRBV5-1 and TRBJ1-1; TRBD1 matches 11 bases. CDR3 length: 15 amino acids. J gave up 4 bases and V 2 bases, and 4 bases lay outside the gene matches. CDR1 SGHRS and CDR2 YFSETQ come from the germline V gene. In DNA, the CDR3 is TGCGCCAGCAGCTTCCGAGGGACAGGGGGCACTGAAGCTTTCTTT. Translating gives CASSFRGTGGTEAFF.

The chain is built from TRBV19 and TRBJ1-6; 7 bases are shared with TRBD1. CDR3 length: 15 residues. V shed 5 bases and J 3 bases; nucleotides not matched to a gene: 4. The germline V gene has CDR1 LNHDA and CDR2 SQIVND (reference sequence). The CDR3 loop is CASSARTGYNSPLHF. Written as DNA, the CDR3 is TGTGCCAGTAGTGCCCGGACAGGCTATAATTCACCCCTCCACTTT.

J is TRBJ1-4 and V is TRBV19; no definite D call. CDR3 length equals 14 residues. The V gene's germline CDR1 is LNHDA and CDR2 SQIVND (reference sequence). Trimming took off 7 bases at V and 4 bases at J, with 13 bases between the two ends. The CDR3 region has the DNA TGTGCCAGTAATGCATGGCAGTTTAATGAAAAACTGTTTTTT. The encoded protein is CASNAWQFNEKLFF.

The chain carries TRBV28 and TRBJ1-2; no firm D call. The CDR3 runs to 13 residues. Trimming took 10 bases from V and 4 from J, leaving 16 bases between them. Germline-derived CDR1 and CDR2 are MDHEN and SYDVKM. This CDR3 is CATLSPPAYGYTF. CDR3 nucleotides: TGTGCCACCCTTAGCCCTCCAGCCTATGGCTACACCTTC.

The chain recombines TRBV11-2 with TRBJ2-7; 7 bases match TRBD1. CDR1 SGHAT and CDR2 FQNNGV come from the germline V gene. This CDR3 region has 15 residues. The V gene end was trimmed by 4 bases and the J gene end by 3 bases; junction bases not matched to a gene: 9. The DNA for the CDR3 is TGTGCCAGCAGCTCTCCCGGGACAGCTCACTACGAGCAGTACTTC. It is translated as CASSSPGTAHYEQYF.